This entry lists 11 T cell receptor beta chains sequenced from one sample in a study of T cells in localized non-small cell lung cancer (TCRdb year 2020). Libraries were prepared through the immunoSEQ multiplex PCR assay. TCRdb obtained this table from immuneACCESS and retained in-frame rearrangements with V and J assigned. These tables miss some clones; where compared with another copy, unresolved V genes account for less than half of the shortfall, and the remainder is unexplained. This sample is represented by roughly 38,000 clones; about 87% of them were singletons. Approximately 3.5% of the sample comes from the top ten. The specimen comprised peripheral blood, sampled before any cancer treatment. Every receptor here comes from a man aged 18 to 49 with stage I lung adenocarcinoma.

The gene calls are TRBV27 and TRBJ2-1, with TRBD2 as a possible D gene (5 bases). This CDR3 has 15 amino acids. The V and J ends lost 2 bases and 0 bases respectively, with 8 bases between them. Germline V gene data show CDR1 as MNHEY and CDR2 as SMNVEV (reference sequence). As DNA, the CDR3 is TGTGCCAGCAGTTTAATGGGGAGCTCCTACAATGAGCAGTTCTTC. It specifies CASSLMGSSYNEQFF.

V gene TRBV9 combines with J gene TRBJ2-2, with D perhaps matching TRBD2 (6 bases). Deletions cut 6 bases from V and 0 bases from J, with 15 bases between. Germline CDR1 SGDLS, CDR2 YYNGEE. This CDR3 region has 16 residues. In DNA form, the CDR3 reads TGTGCCAGCACGCACCGGGGCGGGGCGAACACCGGGGAGCTGTTTTTT. Protein: CASTHRGGANTGELFF.

The V call is TRBV5-4, the J call TRBJ2-7; weak D call: TRBD1 (6 bases). The CDR3 extends over 15 amino acids. Germline CDR1 reads SGHNT; CDR2 reads YYREEE (reference sequence). V gave up 4 bases and J gave up 1 base, with 15 bases separating them. The CDR3, as DNA: TGTGCCAGCAGCCGTAGGACAGCACCTTCCTACGAGCAGTACTTC. Protein product: CASSRRTAPSYEQYF.

V gene TRBV4-3 combines with J gene TRBJ2-5, with D maybe TRBD1 (6 bases). There are 15 residues in the CDR3. The germline V gene encodes CDR1 LGHNA and CDR2 YSLEER. V shed 2 bases and J shed 5 bases, with 15 bases lying between them. CDR3 coding DNA: TGCGCCAGCAGCCAACAAAGGGGTCAGGGGGAGACCCAGTACTTC. This translates into CASSQQRGQGETQYF.

This clone has more than one count but fewer than ten. This chain links TRBV14 with TRBJ1-1, with D possibly TRBD1 on 6 matching bases. V was pared by 0 bases and J by 4 bases, with 15 bases between. The CDR3 is 16 amino acids. Germline V gene sequence: CDR1 SGHDN, CDR2 FVKESK. The CDR3 coding sequence is TGTGCCAGCAGCCAAGAGGGACATATCTTGGGCACTGAAGCTTTCTTT. Amino acids: CASSQEGHILGTEAFF.

The rearrangement uses TRBV14 and TRBJ1-4; D gene uncertain. Germline CDR1 and CDR2: SGHDN and FVKESK. V lost 4 bases, J lost 3 bases, and 12 bases lay in between. The CDR3 length is 15 residues. The CDR3 DNA reads TGTGCCAGCAGCCCCCGGACGGGATCTAATGAAAAACTGTTTTTT. It is translated as CASSPRTGSNEKLFF.

The chain joins TRBV7-6 to TRBJ1-6; D uncertain. The length of the CDR3 is 13 residues. Deletions cut 6 bases from V and 7 bases from J, with 10 bases between. The V gene's germline CDR1 is SGHVS and CDR2 FNYEAQ. This CDR3 is CASSPDRNSPLHF. The CDR3 bases are TGTGCCAGCAGTCCTGACCGAAATTCACCCCTCCACTTT.

This clone was detected only a few times. V usage is TRBV19 and J usage is TRBJ1-6; 7 bases line up with TRBD1. The CDR3 spans 17 residues. Germline values: CDR1 LNHDA, CDR2 SQIVND (reference sequence). V was clipped by 7 bases and J by 5 bases; unmatched bases: 14. In nucleotides, the CDR3 is TGTGCCAGTAAGGTCCTAGCCGGGACAGAGAATAATTCACCCCTCCACTTT. The encoded protein is CASKVLAGTENNSPLHF.

This clone occurred once. The gene calls are TRBV2 and TRBJ1-2; no clear D. This CDR3 has 15 amino acids. V gave up 7 bases and J gave up 3 bases, with 18 bases separating them. CDR1 and CDR2 from the germline V gene are SNHLY and FYNNEI. DNA for the CDR3: TGTGCCAGCAAAACGGATATCGGGGTTTACTATGGCTACACCTTC. Protein sequence: CASKTDIGVYYGYTF.

Only a few counts were recorded for this clone. The DNA for the CDR3 is TGTGCCAGCAGCCCGCCCTCGGGGGTTAGCACTGAAGCTTTCTTT. Residues: CASSPPSGVSTEAFF. The V call is TRBV7-9, the J call TRBJ1-1; a weak D match, TRBD1 (5 bases). The length of the CDR3 is 15 residues. CDR1 and CDR2 (germline): SEHNR, FQNEAQ (reference sequence). Trimming cost V 5 bases and J 4 bases, with 17 bases left between them.

Concerning this clone itself: A junction boundary mismatches the germline segment, possibly from a read error. The chain uses TRBV11-1 and TRBJ1-3, with a tentative D call TRBD1 (5 bases). The CDR3 is 16 residues long. Germline values: CDR1 SGHAT, CDR2 FQDESV (reference sequence). This chain's CDR3 is CASTALGPRSGSTIYF. The CDR3, as DNA: TGTGCCAGCACCGCCCTGGGGCCTCGCTCTGGAAGCACCATATATTTT.